This T cell receptor (beta chain) comes out of a study of cytomegalovirus exposure and HLA in healthy donors. Study observations and caveats: The investigators catalogued 160 or so TCR beta chains as cytomegalovirus-associated. Certain sequence variants were highly shared and formed a cluster, and this cluster was likely a sequencing artifact. CMV antigen specificity was confirmed in vitro for a few CMV-associated chains.

Sampled while nominally healthy, donors likely had unrecorded immune exposures. Primers for the PCR totalled 60 Vbeta and 13 Jbeta. The data were produced by immunoSEQ multiplex PCR, yet TCRdb's version contains in-frame clones alone and is incomplete. The table records 200,000 or so clones, about 77% of them present only once. In this sample, this clone turned up a few times. Its cognate antigen is unknown. CDR1 and CDR2 from the germline V gene are SEHNR and FQNEAQ (reference sequence). The CDR3 is 15 amino acids. V lost 5 bases to trimming and J lost 5 bases; unmatched junction nucleotides: 10. Sequenced input: PBMCs. The receptor was isolated from a woman in her 30s in good health and CMV-seropositive. The gene calls are TRBV7-9 and TRBJ2-3, with 7 bases lining up with TRBD1. The CDR3 sequence: CASSKDRRLGDTQYF. CDR3 nucleotide sequence: TGTGCCAGCAGCAAGGACAGGCGGCTGGGAGATACGCAGTATTTT.